Below, 28 T cell receptor beta chains from the same sample are listed, as sequenced in a study of neoadjuvant anti-PD-1 for oral cavity cancer. Noted time point: after neoadjuvant nivolumab, at surgical resection. The assay was immunoSEQ multiplex PCR, and TCRdb's table has in-frame clones only and misses some. Of approximately 68,000 clones listed, less than 90% are singletons. The starting material was PBMCs, obtained after nivolumab (anti-PD-1) treatment. These receptors all come from a person aged 35-80 years with oral cavity squamous cell carcinoma.

This clone was recorded once. This chain connects TRBV5-1 to TRBJ1-6, with 9 bases fitting TRBD1. The junction had 7 bases not matched to a gene; V was cut back by 4 bases and J by 14 bases. Germline lookup yields CDR1 SGHRS and CDR2 YFSETQ. CDR3 length equals 13 residues. The CDR3 nucleotides read TGCGCCAGCAGCGTCGGACAGGGGTCAGCCCTCCACTTT. This translates into CASSVGQGSALHF.

The rearrangement joins TRBV4-1 to TRBJ2-2; 7 nucleotides agree with TRBD1. From germline, CDR1 is MGHRA and CDR2 YSYEKL. V shed 6 bases and J 7 bases; nucleotides not matched to a gene: 14. This CDR3 spans 16 amino acids. CDR3 sequence reads: CASRDLRKGASGELFF. The CDR3 DNA reads as TGCGCCAGCAGGGACCTACGCAAGGGGGCGAGCGGGGAGCTGTTTTTT.

This chain joins TRBV5-4 and TRBJ1-2, with a weak D call TRBD1 (6 bases). Trimming took 7 bases from V and 6 from J, leaving 16 bases between them. There are 13 residues in the CDR3. Germline CDR1 and CDR2: SGHNT and YYREEE (reference sequence). The CDR3 nucleotides are TGTGCCAGCGCGAAGGAGGGGGATAATGGCTACACCTTC. Amino acid sequence: CASAKEGDNGYTF.

This rearrangement joins TRBV29-1 to TRBJ1-1; the match to TRBD1 covers 9 bases. The germline V gene encodes CDR1 SQVTM and CDR2 ANQGSEA. With 6 bases clipped from V and 4 bases from J, the junction kept 12 bases outside the gene matches. This CDR3 is built from 15 residues. CDR3 bases: TGCAGCGTCGACAGGGGGATAAACCTGGGCACTGAAGCTTTCTTT. Its protein product is CSVDRGINLGTEAFF.

The chain has TRBV27 and TRBJ1-2; D ambiguous. V was pared by 5 bases and J by 4 bases, with 11 bases between. The germline gives CDR1 MNHEY, CDR2 SMNVEV (reference sequence). The CDR3 is 13 residues long. Here the CDR3 reads CASSPTNGYGYTF. The CDR3 region has the DNA TGTGCCAGCAGTCCGACAAATGGCTATGGCTACACCTTC.

A few counts support this clone. This sequence joins TRBV9 and TRBJ1-5; 8 nucleotides match TRBD1. V shed 3 bases, J shed 7 bases, and the junction held 9 bases outside the gene matches. Germline CDR1 is SGDLS and CDR2 is YYNGEE. This CDR3 comprises 15 residues. CDR3 sequence: CASSAGTGGHQPQHF. CDR3 coding DNA: TGTGCCAGCAGCGCAGGGACAGGCGGGCACCAGCCCCAGCATTTT.

The chain combines TRBV7-3 with TRBJ2-7, with 12 bases fitting TRBD2. The V gene end was trimmed by 4 bases and the J gene end by 2 bases; junction bases not matched to a gene: 9. The CDR3 has 17 amino acids. Germline V lookup: CDR1 SGHTA, CDR2 FQGTGA. The CDR3 protein is CASSSRPTSGGTYEQYF. The CDR3 nucleotides read TGTGCCAGCAGCTCCCGACCTACTAGCGGGGGGACCTACGAGCAGTACTTC. Using reference TRBV7-3 and TRBJ2-7 for the parts outside the CDR3, the full variable domain is GAGVSQTPSNKVTEKGKYVELRCDPISGHTALYWYRQSLGQGPEFLIYFQGTGAADDSGLPNDRFFAVRPEGSVSTLKIQRTERGDSAVYLCASSSRPTSGGTYEQYFGPGTRLTVT.

The chain employs TRBV7-2 and TRBJ2-7; D is possibly TRBD1 (5 bases). The V gene lost 5 bases and the J gene lost 3 bases, with 11 bases spanning the gap. Germline V gene lookup returns CDR1 SGHTA and CDR2 FQGNSA. The CDR3 length is 13 residues. The CDR3 spells CASSQGHVYEQYF. The CDR3 DNA reads TGTGCCAGCAGCCAAGGACATGTCTACGAGCAGTACTTC. The full variable domain, its missing parts supplied by reference TRBV7-2 and TRBJ2-7, is GAGVSQSPSNKVTEKGKDVELRCDPISGHTALYWYRQSLGQGLEFLIYFQGNSAPDKSGLPSDRFSAERTGGSVSTLTIQRTQQEDSAVYLCASSQGHVYEQYFGPGTRLTVT.

The chain recombines TRBV2 with TRBJ2-7; D remains ambiguous. Germline V lookup: CDR1 SNHLY, CDR2 FYNNEI. The V and J ends lost 5 bases and 4 bases respectively, with 9 bases between them. The CDR3 extends over 12 amino acids. The CDR3 DNA is TGTGCCAGCAGTTATACAGAGTACGAGCAGTACTTC. Translation gives CASSYTEYEQYF.

The chain has TRBV7-6 and TRBJ2-5, with TRBD1 identical over 8 bases. CDR1 is SGHVS and CDR2 is FNYEAQ in the germline V gene. J was trimmed by 4 bases and V by 2 bases; bases with no gene match: 6. CDR3 length equals 15 residues. The CDR3 spells CASSLLTGERETQYF. DNA of the CDR3: TGTGCCAGCAGCTTACTGACAGGGGAGAGAGAGACCCAGTACTTC.

The chain uses TRBV27 and TRBJ2-2, with 9 bases aligning to TRBD2. The V segment lost 1 base and the J segment 6 bases; nucleotides outside the gene matches: 6. Germline CDR1 reads MNHEY; CDR2 reads SMNVEV (reference sequence). The CDR3 covers 16 residues. This CDR3 is CASSLLAGEYAGELFF. For the CDR3, the DNA is TGTGCCAGCAGTTTATTAGCGGGAGAGTACGCCGGGGAGCTGTTTTTT.

This clone appeared once. The rearrangement links TRBV6-5 to TRBJ1-2, with a weak D call TRBD1 (5 bases). The CDR3 is 14 amino acids. Trimming removed 6 bases at V and 7 bases at J, with 18 bases between. Germline CDR1 MNHEY, CDR2 SVGAGI. This chain's CDR3 is CASRGAWLSVGYTF. The CDR3 nucleotides are TGTGCCAGCAGAGGGGCCTGGCTCTCGGTTGGCTACACCTTC.

This clone occurred once. The chain links TRBV30 to TRBJ2-1; possible D gene TRBD2, 6 bases. Between the trimmed V and J ends, which lost 0 bases and 9 bases, there was a span of 9 bases. The CDR3 contains 12 residues. CDR1 is GTSNPN and CDR2 is SVGIG in the germline V gene (reference sequence). The CDR3 DNA reads TGTGCCTGGAGTGTAATCGGGGGTGAGCAGTTCTTC. Amino acid sequence: CAWSVIGGEQFF.

This chain uses TRBV5-1 with TRBJ1-2, with a possible D match to TRBD1 (5 bases). This CDR3 is built from 13 residues. Trimming pared 1 base from V and 3 bases from J, leaving 7 bases between. CDR1 SGHRS and CDR2 YFSETQ come from the germline V gene. CDR3 sequence: CASSLRGHYGYTF. The CDR3 coding sequence is TGCGCCAGCAGCTTGAGGGGACACTATGGCTACACCTTC.

The J gene is TRBJ2-3, the V gene TRBV5-1, with D tentatively TRBD2 (5 bases). V lost 2 bases and J lost 4, with 11 bases in between. Germline values: CDR1 SGHRS, CDR2 YFSETQ. The CDR3 extends over 14 amino acids. CDR3 sequence reads: CASSLTGTPDTQYF. The CDR3 coding sequence is TGCGCCAGCAGCTTAACGGGAACCCCAGATACGCAGTATTTT.

The rearrangement joins TRBV9 to TRBJ1-2; D perhaps matches TRBD1 (5 bases). V was clipped by 7 bases and J by 4 bases, with 14 bases between them. The CDR3 runs to 13 residues. Germline V gene lookup returns CDR1 SGDLS and CDR2 YYNGEE. The CDR3 spells CASGISGTYGYTF. The CDR3 DNA follows: TGTGCCAGCGGAATTTCAGGGACCTATGGCTACACCTTC. Variable domain in full (rest from reference TRBV9 and TRBJ1-2): DSGVTQTPKHLITATGQRVTLRCSPRSGDLSVYWYQQSLDQGLQFLIQYYNGEERAKGNILERFSAQQFPDLHSELNLSSLELGDSALYFCASGISGTYGYTFGSGTRLTVV.

This clone was counted a few times. The rearrangement uses TRBV27 and TRBJ1-2, with 9 bases fitting TRBD1. CDR1 is MNHEY, CDR2 SMNVEV, per germline (reference sequence). The V and J ends lost 5 bases and 3 bases, in that order; junction bases with no gene match: 10. The CDR3 is made up of 16 amino acids. DNA of the CDR3: TGTGCCAGCAGTACACAGGACAGGGGAACTTACTATGGCTACACCTTC. It encodes CASSTQDRGTYYGYTF.

The sample holds a few counts of this clone. The CDR3 reads CASSQDPGVYGYTF. Written as DNA, the CDR3 is TGCGCCAGCAGCCAAGATCCTGGGGTCTATGGCTACACCTTC. The chain couples TRBV4-1 to TRBJ1-2; D is undetermined. The CDR3 totals 14 residues. The germline V gene has CDR1 MGHRA and CDR2 YSYEKL. Trimming left V 0 bases short and J 4 bases short, with 9 bases between.

V gene TRBV15 combines with J gene TRBJ2-2, with D possibly being TRBD2 (6 bases). V was shortened by 0 bases and J by 2 bases, with 16 bases between the two germline ends. The germline CDR1 and CDR2 sequences are LNHNV and YYDKDF (reference sequence). The CDR3 runs to 18 residues. This CDR3 is CATSRDRGMTFNTGELFF. CDR3 nucleotide sequence: TGTGCCACCAGCAGAGATCGGGGGATGACTTTCAACACCGGGGAGCTGTTTTTT.

The V and J genes are TRBV4-1 and TRBJ1-1; D perhaps matches TRBD1 (5 bases). This CDR3 is built from 13 residues. Trimming pared 8 bases from V and 0 bases from J, leaving 10 bases between. Germline V gives CDR1 MGHRA, CDR2 YSYEKL. CDR3 in amino acids: CASLRGVNTEAFF. The CDR3 nucleotides are TGCGCCAGCCTCAGAGGGGTGAACACTGAAGCTTTCTTT.

This clone was found a few times. The chain combines TRBV9 with TRBJ1-5; D is perhaps TRBD1 (5 bases). The germline V gene has CDR1 SGDLS and CDR2 YYNGEE. Trimming stripped 3 bases from V and 1 base from J, with 11 bases between. The CDR3 consists of 15 residues. CDR3 in DNA: TGTGCCAGCAGCGCCCAGGGAGGGAGCAATCAGCCCCAGCATTTT. Translation gives CASSAQGGSNQPQHF.

The chain carries TRBV10-3 and TRBJ2-3; D is unresolved. The CDR3 is made up of 11 amino acids. Trimming stripped 6 bases from V and 6 bases from J, with 7 bases between. CDR1 and CDR2 (germline): ENHRY, SYGVKD. The CDR3 loop is CAISDLDTQYF. CDR3 bases: TGTGCCATCAGCGACTTGGATACGCAGTATTTT.

This sequence joins TRBV28 and TRBJ1-3; D is perhaps TRBD1 (5 bases). Germline V gene data show CDR1 as MDHEN and CDR2 as SYDVKM. The CDR3 is 15 residues long. The V end was cut by 5 bases, the J end by 7 bases, with 18 bases between. The CDR3 sequence is CASSPPAGWSNTIYF. The CDR3 DNA follows: TGTGCCAGCAGTCCTCCAGCAGGGTGGAGTAACACCATATATTTT.

The CDR3 DNA reads as TGTGCCAGCAGCCCAAGACAGGGCCGCGAAAAACTGTTTTTT. Translated, it gives CASSPRQGREKLFF. The chain has TRBV7-2 and TRBJ1-4; the match to TRBD1 covers 7 bases. CDR3 length: 14 amino acids. Germline-derived CDR1 and CDR2 are SGHTA and FQGNSA. The trim removed 5 bases at V and 8 bases at J, leaving 8 bases unmatched.

Here the CDR3 DNA reads TGCGCCAGCAGCCCAGGGACAGTAGCGCGTCAAGAGACCCAGTACTTC. Protein: CASSPGTVARQETQYF. The chain is built from TRBV5-1 and TRBJ2-5; 7 nucleotides line up with TRBD1. V trimming: 4 bases; J trimming: 2 bases; junction bases outside the gene matches: 11. The CDR3 sequence is 16 residues long. Germline V gene sequence: CDR1 SGHRS, CDR2 YFSETQ.

The chain joins TRBV30 to TRBJ2-7; 7 bases fit TRBD2. Germline values: CDR1 GTSNPN, CDR2 SVGIG (reference sequence). The ends lost 0 bases at V and 7 bases at J; junction bases unmatched: 9. The CDR3 sequence is 14 residues long. This CDR3 reads CAWSVGGGSWEQYF. In nucleotides, the CDR3 is TGTGCCTGGAGTGTAGGCGGGGGTTCGTGGGAGCAGTACTTC.

The genes are TRBV2 and TRBJ1-2; no clear D. This CDR3 is built from 12 residues. The germline V and J ends were trimmed by 4 bases and 6 bases, with 9 bases remaining between them. The germline V gene encodes CDR1 SNHLY and CDR2 FYNNEI. Here the CDR3 DNA reads TGTGCCAGCAGTGGGTATTCAGATGGCTACACCTTC. This encodes CASSGYSDGYTF. Full variable domain (outside the CDR3, taken from reference TRBV2 and TRBJ1-2): EPEVTQTPSHQVTQMGQEVILRCVPISNHLYFYWYRQILGQKVEFLVSFYNNEISEKSEIFDDQFSVERPDGSNFTLKIRSTKLEDSAMYFCASSGYSDGYTFGSGTRLTVV.

A few counts support this clone. This chain connects TRBV6-6 to TRBJ2-1; no definite D call. Trimming stripped 4 bases from V and 7 bases from J, with 5 bases between. The CDR3 is 11 amino acids. Germline CDR1 is MNHNY and CDR2 is SVGAGI (reference sequence). The CDR3, as DNA: TGTGCCAGCAGTTTCTGGAATGAGCAGTTCTTC. Encoded protein: CASSFWNEQFF.